Sequencing of this TCR beta chain was carried out in a study of post-analysis software for immune sequencing data. Study conclusions and caveats: When compared against controls, multiple sclerosis patients showed significantly lower normalized Chao1 diversity. Roughly five TRBV segments occurring more often in patients than controls included TRBV5-6, TRBV5-1 and TRBV20-1.

Concerning this clonotype itself: What it recognizes is unknown.

V lost 3 bases, J lost 2 bases, and 17 bases lay in between. The CDR3 spans 16 residues. Germline CDR1 reads SQVTM; CDR2 reads ANQGSEA. Unique molecular identifiers were present in the TCR beta cDNA libraries. TCRdb independently ran MiXCR on the PCR reads; one entry per CDR3 protein. Of roughly 540,000 distinct CDR3 sequences in the sample, roughly 34% were seen once. Sequences were obtained from blood. The clonotype originates from a girl under 18 with multiple sclerosis. The rearrangement links TRBV29-1 to TRBJ1-3; D remains ambiguous. The CDR3 spells CSVEEIGMTAGNTIYF. The DNA of the CDR3 is TGCAGCGTTGAGGAGATAGGGATGACTGCTGGAAACACCATATATTTT. Supplemented by reference TRBV29-1 and TRBJ1-3, the full variable domain reads SAVISQKPSRDICQRGTSLTIQCQVDSQVTMMFWYRQQPGQSLTLIATANQGSEATYESGFVIDKFPISRPNLTFSTLTVSNMSPEDSSIYLCSVEEIGMTAGNTIYFGEGSWLTVV.